This TCR beta chain is drawn from a study of beta chain features in type 1 diabetes. Study at large: Across all samples, roughly 99 million sorted cells were examined. General study points: For type 1 diabetes patients, VDJ junctions showed fewer insertions and more deletions.

The CDR3 extends over 10 amino acids. Looked up from germline, CDR1 is MNHNS and CDR2 is SASEGT. The V end was cut by 6 bases, the J end by 4 bases, with 4 bases between. Expressed TCRB transcripts were sequenced after all isolated RNA was converted to cDNA. Sequencing used immunoSEQ multiplex PCR; TCRdb keeps in-frame clones, though not all of them. Of under 250,000 clones in the sample, 11% to 15% were seen once. In this sample, this clone turned up a few times. Its cognate antigen is unknown. The sample comprised naive CD4+ T cells from blood. This rearrangement joins TRBV6-1 to TRBJ2-7; unclear D gene. This TCR derives from a woman aged 40 to 50 in good health. The CDR3 DNA reads TGTGCCAGCAGCCTATACGAGCAGTACTTC. Its translation: CASSLYEQYF.